Below, 10 T cell receptor beta chains from the same sample are listed, as sequenced in a study of shared clonotypes between healthy human individuals. The method was immunoSEQ multiplex PCR; TCRdb's version includes in-frame clones alone and lacks a portion of them. This table has around 650,000 clones, approximately 96% appearing once. Naive CD8 cells lacked CD45RO, underwent positive selection for CCR7 and left out terminally differentiated effector memory CD45RA+ cells. Sequenced material: naive CD8+ T cells sorted from blood. All receptors derive from a young woman in good health.

This chain connects TRBV28 to TRBJ1-4; D is unresolved. The germline V gene encodes CDR1 MDHEN and CDR2 SYDVKM. The CDR3 spans 15 residues. The V end lost 5 bases, the J end lost 0 bases, and 10 bases lay between the germline ends. CDR3 sequence (DNA): TGTGCCAGCAGTGGTCAGCTAACAACTAATGAAAAACTGTTTTTT. Its protein is CASSGQLTTNEKLFF.

This clone came up once. The chain employs TRBV6-5 and TRBJ2-1, with D possibly matching TRBD2 (5 bases). The CDR3 spans 14 residues. The V gene's germline CDR1 is MNHEY and CDR2 SVGAGI. The germline V and J ends were trimmed by 6 bases and 11 bases, with 20 bases remaining between them. The CDR3 reads CASSPTRVPDKQFF. The CDR3, as DNA: TGTGCCAGCAGCCCCACGAGGGTACCAGATAAGCAGTTCTTC.

The J gene is TRBJ2-7, the V gene TRBV9, with TRBD2 matching over 10 bases. Germline CDR1 and CDR2: SGDLS and YYNGEE. This CDR3 spans 17 amino acids. V trimming: 3 bases; J trimming: 0 bases; junction bases outside the gene matches: 9. This CDR3 reads CASSEGLAGASSYEQYF. The CDR3 DNA reads TGTGCCAGCAGCGAGGGGCTAGCGGGAGCTAGCTCCTACGAGCAGTACTTC.

The chain uses TRBV7-2 and TRBJ2-1, with unresolved D. CDR3 size: 12 residues. CDR1 is SGHTA, CDR2 FQGNSA, per germline. V was shortened by 2 bases and J by 10 bases, with 9 bases between the two germline ends. CDR3 DNA: TGTGCCAGCAGCTTAAAGCCTAAAGAGCAGTTCTTC. This translates into CASSLKPKEQFF.

The gene calls are TRBV21-1 and TRBJ2-1. TRBV21-1 is a recognized pseudogene. The CDR3 has 15 amino acids. The CDR3 spells CASSLHGRPYNEQFF. Here the CDR3 DNA reads TGTGCCAGCAGCCTCCACGGGCGCCCCTACAATGAGCAGTTCTTC.

The V gene is TRBV19, the J gene TRBJ1-5; no reliable D call. This CDR3 has 16 amino acids. V dropped 1 base and J dropped 0 bases, with 10 bases sitting between them. Germline CDR1 reads LNHDA; CDR2 reads SQIVND (reference sequence). As DNA, the CDR3 is TGTGCCAGTAGTATAGGGGCAGCCTATAGCAATCAGCCCCAGCATTTT. Its translation is CASSIGAAYSNQPQHF. Full variable domain (remainder filled in from reference TRBV19 and TRBJ1-5): DGGITQSPKYLFRKEGQNVTLSCEQNLNHDAMYWYRQDPGQGLRLIYYSQIVNDFQKGDIAEGYSVSREKKESFPLTVTSAQKNPTAFYLCASSIGAAYSNQPQHFGDGTRLSIL.

The J gene is TRBJ2-2, the V gene TRBV6-5, with 9 bases matching TRBD1. V was pared by 8 bases and J by 2 bases, with 6 bases of the junction left unmatched. This CDR3 is built from 15 residues. CDR1 is MNHEY, CDR2 SVGAGI, per germline. CDR3 region: CASSGTGSNTGELFF. The CDR3, as DNA: TGTGCCAGCTCCGGGACAGGGAGCAACACCGGGGAGCTGTTTTTT.

In this sample, this clone turned up once. The rearrangement uses TRBV2 and TRBJ2-2, with 9 nucleotides matching TRBD1. After removal of 3 bases from V and 6 bases from J, the junction contained 14 bases not matched to a gene. The CDR3 extends over 18 amino acids. From germline, CDR1 is SNHLY and CDR2 FYNNEI. The CDR3 region is CASSDGTGPFGVAGELFF. CDR3 DNA sequence: TGTGCCAGCAGTGATGGGACAGGGCCCTTCGGTGTCGCCGGGGAGCTGTTTTTT. The full variable domain, completed using reference TRBV2 and TRBJ2-2, is EPEVTQTPSHQVTQMGQEVILRCVPISNHLYFYWYRQILGQKVEFLVSFYNNEISEKSEIFDDQFSVERPDGSNFTLKIRSTKLEDSAMYFCASSDGTGPFGVAGELFFGEGSRLTVL.

The gene calls are TRBV27 and TRBJ2-7, with 12 positions matching TRBD2. The J segment lost 4 bases and the V segment lost 3 bases, leaving 1 base of the junction unmatched. The CDR3 covers 14 residues. From germline, CDR1 is MNHEY and CDR2 SMNVEV (reference sequence). The CDR3 here is CASSFTSGGYEQYF. The CDR3 nucleotides are TGTGCCAGCAGTTTCACTAGCGGGGGGTACGAGCAGTACTTC.

The rearrangement uses TRBV27 and TRBJ1-3, with D hard to call. Germline values: CDR1 MNHEY, CDR2 SMNVEV (reference sequence). This CDR3 has 15 residues. V shed 0 bases and J shed 4 bases, with 10 bases lying between them. The CDR3 DNA follows: TGTGCCAGCAGTTTATCACCCCCGGGGGGAAACACCATATATTTT. Protein: CASSLSPPGGNTIYF.